These 10 T cell receptor beta chains were sequenced from one sample in a study of T-cell reconstitution after alpha-beta-depleted transplantation in children. The TCRbeta library incorporated unique molecular identifiers. TCRdb re-derived calls from the PCR reads in MiXCR, one entry per CDR3 protein. The data contain about 980,000 distinct CDR3 sequences, less than 30% of them singletons. Sequenced here: PBMCs, mostly from graft donor cells, sampled 360 days after TCRalphabeta/CD19-depleted stem cell transplant. The receptors shown here come from a boy in the first two years of life who had a stem cell transplant for SCID, so the T cells may come from the graft donor.

This clonotype was observed a few times. The chain links TRBV3-1 to TRBJ2-2; TRBD2 matches 10 bases. V trimming: 0 bases; J trimming: 3 bases; junction bases outside the gene matches: 4. Germline CDR1 reads LGHDT; CDR2 reads YNNKEL (reference sequence). This CDR3 region has 17 residues. The CDR3 loop is CASSQEALAGDTGELFF. CDR3 in DNA: TGTGCCAGCAGCCAAGAGGCGCTAGCGGGGGACACCGGGGAGCTGTTTTTT. Drawing the rest from reference TRBV3-1 and TRBJ2-2, the complete variable domain is DTAVSQTPKYLVTQMGNDKSIKCEQNLGHDTMYWYKQDSKKFLKIMFSYNNKELIINETVPNRFSPKSPDKAHLNLHINSLELGDSAVYFCASSQEALAGDTGELFFGEGSRLTVL.

This clonotype showed up just a few times. V usage is TRBV25-1 and J usage is TRBJ1-1, with TRBD1 as a possible D gene (6 bases). Germline CDR1 and CDR2: MGHDK and SYGVNS. V dropped 8 bases and J dropped 4 bases, with 14 bases sitting between them. The CDR3 length is 13 residues. CDR3 in amino acids: CASRRGGGTEAFF. CDR3 in DNA: TGTGCCAGCCGCCGAGGGGGTGGCACTGAAGCTTTCTTT.

J is TRBJ2-7 and V is TRBV6-5; 8 bases are shared with TRBD2. In germline, CDR1 is MNHEY, CDR2 SVGAGI. The J segment lost 2 bases and the V segment lost 1 base, leaving 10 bases of the junction unmatched. CDR3 length equals 17 residues. The CDR3 region has the DNA TGTGCCAGCAGTTACTGGTCCCCGGGACTAGAGCCCTACGAGCAGTACTTC. Translated, it gives CASSYWSPGLEPYEQYF.

This clonotype was detected only a few times. Possible read error: a much larger clone is one base away. The V gene is TRBV12-3 or TRBV12-4, the J gene TRBJ2-6, with D hard to call. The CDR3 is 13 amino acids. V was clipped by 6 bases and J by 2 bases, with 5 bases between them. The CDR3 sequence is CASRNTGANVLTF. The CDR3 DNA reads TGTGCCAGCAGGAACACTGGGGCCAACGTCCTGACTTTC.

The chain recombines TRBV6-1 with TRBJ2-7; D remains unclear. Trimming cost V 6 bases and J 7 bases, with 19 bases left between them. There are 14 residues in the CDR3. Per the germline V gene, CDR1 is MNHNS and CDR2 is SASEGT. The CDR3 sequence is CASRSRPSGGEQYF. The CDR3, as DNA: TGTGCCAGCAGATCGCGACCGTCCGGTGGGGAGCAGTACTTC.

The gene calls are TRBV6-5 and TRBJ1-3; tentative D call: TRBD1 (5 bases). CDR3 size: 14 residues. Germline V lookup: CDR1 MNHEY, CDR2 SVGAGI. The ends were cut back, 2 bases at V and 4 bases at J, with 9 bases in the middle. The CDR3 sequence is CASSYRGIGNTIYF. The DNA for the CDR3 is TGTGCCAGCAGTTACCGGGGGATCGGAAACACCATATATTTT.

This clonotype was detected a few times. The rearrangement uses TRBV29-1 and TRBJ1-1; 8 positions match TRBD1. V lost 7 bases to trimming and J lost 4 bases; unmatched junction nucleotides: 8. This CDR3 has 13 residues. Germline CDR1 SQVTM, CDR2 ANQGSEA. The CDR3 DNA follows: TGCAGCGCTGCACGAGACAGGGGCACTGAAGCTTTCTTT. Protein: CSAARDRGTEAFF.

The rearrangement joins TRBV7-2 to TRBJ2-1, with TRBD1 matching 7 bases. Looked up from germline, CDR1 is SGHTA and CDR2 is FQGNSA. V lost 10 bases to trimming and J lost 3 bases; unmatched junction nucleotides: 9. The CDR3 covers 14 residues. The CDR3 DNA reads TGTGCCACCTCACAGGGGCAGGTCTACAATGAGCAGTTCTTC. This translates into CATSQGQVYNEQFF.

This clonotype was recorded once. The rearrangement links TRBV18 to TRBJ2-7; the match to TRBD1 covers 8 bases. Germline CDR1 and CDR2: KGHSH and LQKENI. V shed 1 base and J 9 bases; nucleotides not matched to a gene: 8. The CDR3 has 14 amino acids. In nucleotides, the CDR3 is TGTGCCAGCTCACCACGGGACAGGTCGAGCGGGCAGTACTTC. It is translated as CASSPRDRSSGQYF.

The rearrangement uses TRBV29-1 and TRBJ2-1; unclear D gene. CDR3 length: 13 amino acids. Trimming took 5 bases from V and 10 from J, leaving 18 bases between them. Germline V gene sequence: CDR1 SQVTM, CDR2 ANQGSEA. DNA of the CDR3: TGCAGCGTTTATAGCCCCCCCCCTTGGGAGCAGTTCTTC. This encodes CSVYSPPPWEQFF.